The 10 T cell receptor beta chains below were found in one sample sequenced in a study of tumor-infiltrating lymphocytes in localized non-small cell lung cancer. Method: immunoSEQ multiplex PCR; TCRdb's copy keeps in-frame clones and lacks some. The sample has under 20,000 clones, 55% to 70% seen once. Sequenced material: lung tumor tissue. All receptors come from a human donor with non-small cell lung cancer.

This clone was counted between two and nine times. The chain couples TRBV4-1 to TRBJ1-2; D might be TRBD1 (5 bases). The CDR3 is made up of 15 amino acids. Trimming cost V 0 bases and J 4 bases, with 12 bases left between them. CDR1 is MGHRA and CDR2 is YSYEKL in the germline V gene. CDR3 sequence: CASSQEAGDGYGYTF. Written as DNA, the CDR3 is TGCGCCAGCAGCCAAGAAGCCGGGGACGGCTATGGCTACACCTTC.

The rearrangement joins TRBV7-2 to TRBJ2-3; 12 bases map to TRBD2. Unmatched junction bases numbered 9, after V lost 5 bases and J lost 0 bases. The CDR3 sequence is 18 residues long. Germline CDR1 is SGHTA and CDR2 is FQGNSA. DNA of the CDR3: TGTGCCAGCAGCCCCGAACGGACTAGCGGGGCTAGCACAGATACGCAGTATTTT. Its protein is CASSPERTSGASTDTQYF.

Remarks on this clone: The same CDR3 is also encoded by other DNA sequences in this sample. J is TRBJ2-1 and V is TRBV19; 12 bases are a match to TRBD2. This CDR3 spans 16 amino acids. Germline lookup yields CDR1 LNHDA and CDR2 SQIVND (reference sequence). The ends lost 1 base at V and 2 bases at J; junction bases unmatched: 0. CDR3 DNA: TGTGCCAGTAGTATAGGACTAGCGGGGGCCTACAATGAGCAGTTCTTC. Translation: CASSIGLAGAYNEQFF.

The chain joins TRBV2 to TRBJ1-1, with no clear D. Germline V gene data show CDR1 as SNHLY and CDR2 as FYNNEI. The CDR3 has 13 amino acids. V was cut by 7 bases and J by 0 bases, with 9 bases left in between. The DNA for the CDR3 is TGTGCCAGCACTCACAGCTTGAACACTGAAGCTTTCTTT. Translated: CASTHSLNTEAFF.

This sequence joins TRBV6-1 and TRBJ1-1; no firm D call. This CDR3 has 14 amino acids. V lost 8 bases and J 2 bases, leaving 15 bases between the germline ends. Germline loops: CDR1 MNHNS, CDR2 SASEGT. Here the CDR3 reads CASLPRRVNTEAFF. CDR3 nucleotide sequence: TGTGCCAGCCTTCCTAGGAGGGTAAACACTGAAGCTTTCTTT.

The genes are TRBV5-4 and TRBJ2-5; TRBD1 aligns across 8 bases. CDR1 is SGHNT, CDR2 YYREEE, per germline (reference sequence). The CDR3 covers 15 residues. V was clipped by 4 bases and J by 4 bases; unmatched bases: 9. CDR3 coding DNA: TGTGCCAGCAGCCCCCAGGGGGCGGGTGGAGAGACCCAGTACTTC. Encoded protein: CASSPQGAGGETQYF. Complete variable domain (other parts from reference TRBV5-4 and TRBJ2-5): ETGVTQSPTHLIKTRGQQVTLRCSSQSGHNTVSWYQQALGQGPQFIFQYYREEENGRGNFPPRFSGLQFPNYSSELNVNALELDDSALYLCASSPQGAGGETQYFGPGTRLLVL.

The gene calls are TRBV15 and TRBJ2-3; 10 positions agree with TRBD2. With V trimmed by 3 bases and J by 3 bases, 3 bases remained unmatched. Germline V gene data show CDR1 as LNHNV and CDR2 as YYDKDF (reference sequence). The CDR3 totals 15 residues. The CDR3 is CATSSLAGVTDTQYF. DNA for the CDR3: TGTGCCACCAGCAGCCTAGCGGGAGTGACAGATACGCAGTATTTT.

This clone was observed a few times. The chain carries TRBV19 and TRBJ2-1, with D uncertain. V was clipped by 3 bases and J by 6 bases, with 3 bases between them. The CDR3 contains 11 residues. The germline V gene has CDR1 LNHDA and CDR2 SQIVND (reference sequence). CDR3 loop: CASSISNEQFF. DNA of the CDR3: TGTGCCAGTAGTATTTCCAATGAGCAGTTCTTC. Full variable domain (remainder filled in from reference TRBV19 and TRBJ2-1): DGGITQSPKYLFRKEGQNVTLSCEQNLNHDAMYWYRQDPGQGLRLIYYSQIVNDFQKGDIAEGYSVSREKKESFPLTVTSAQKNPTAFYLCASSISNEQFFGPGTRLTVL.

This clone has only one observation. The genes are TRBV10-2 and TRBJ1-5, with unresolved D. V lost 4 bases to trimming and J lost 6 bases, with 16 bases between them. Looked up from germline, CDR1 is WSHSY and CDR2 is SAAADI. The CDR3 is 15 amino acids. The CDR3 reads CASSAEVSGRQPQHF. DNA for the CDR3: TGCGCCAGCAGTGCGGAGGTATCCGGGCGTCAGCCCCAGCATTTT.

The chain links TRBV9 to TRBJ1-2; D call uncertain. Looked up from germline, CDR1 is SGDLS and CDR2 is YYNGEE. The V end lost 2 bases, the J end lost 1 base, and 12 bases lay between the germline ends. CDR3 length equals 15 residues. The chain's CDR3 is CASSVSGDINYGYTF. CDR3 DNA sequence: TGTGCCAGCAGCGTGTCAGGAGATATTAACTATGGCTACACCTTC.